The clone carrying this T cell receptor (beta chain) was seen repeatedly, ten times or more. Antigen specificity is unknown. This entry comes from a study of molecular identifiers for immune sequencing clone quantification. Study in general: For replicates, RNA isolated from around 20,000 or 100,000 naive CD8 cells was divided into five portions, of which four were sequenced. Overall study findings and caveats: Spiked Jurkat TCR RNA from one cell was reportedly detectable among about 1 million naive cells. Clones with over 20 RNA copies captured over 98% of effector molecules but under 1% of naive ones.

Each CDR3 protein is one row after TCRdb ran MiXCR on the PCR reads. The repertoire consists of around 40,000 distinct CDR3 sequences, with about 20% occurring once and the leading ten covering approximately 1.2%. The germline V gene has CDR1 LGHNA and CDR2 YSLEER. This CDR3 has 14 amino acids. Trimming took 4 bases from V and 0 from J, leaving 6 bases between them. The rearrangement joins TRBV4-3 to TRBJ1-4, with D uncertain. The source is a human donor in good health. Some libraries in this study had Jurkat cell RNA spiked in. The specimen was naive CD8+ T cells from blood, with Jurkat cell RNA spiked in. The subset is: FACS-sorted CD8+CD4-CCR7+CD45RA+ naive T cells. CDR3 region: CASSRDSTNEKLFF. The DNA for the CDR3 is TGCGCCAGCAGCCGCGATTCAACTAATGAAAAACTGTTTTTT.